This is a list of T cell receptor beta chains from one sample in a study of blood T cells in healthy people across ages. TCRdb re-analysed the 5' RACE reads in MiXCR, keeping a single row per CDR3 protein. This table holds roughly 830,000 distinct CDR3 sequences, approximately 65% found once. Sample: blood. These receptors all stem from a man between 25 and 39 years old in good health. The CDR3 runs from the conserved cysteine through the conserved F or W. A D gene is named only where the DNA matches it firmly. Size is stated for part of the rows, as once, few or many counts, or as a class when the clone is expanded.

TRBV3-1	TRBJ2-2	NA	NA	CASSPRASNTGELFF	TGTGCCAGCAGCCCCCGCGCCTCGAACACCGGGGAGCTGTTTTTT
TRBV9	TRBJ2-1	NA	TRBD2	CASSVGGGASSYNEQFF	TGTGCCAGCAGCGTCGGCGGGGGGGCGAGCTCCTACAATGAGCAGTTCTTC
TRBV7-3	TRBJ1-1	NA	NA	CASSPNIPGSAFF	TGTGCCAGCAGCCCCAATATCCCAGGTTCGGCTTTCTTT
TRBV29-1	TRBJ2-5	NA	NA	CSVRGREIQYF	TGCAGCGTGCGGGGCAGGGAGATCCAGTACTTC
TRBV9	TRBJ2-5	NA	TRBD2	CASSSSLGLAGYSNVETQYF	TGTGCCAGCAGCTCATCCTTGGGACTAGCGGGGTATTCTAACGTCGAGACCCAGTACTTC
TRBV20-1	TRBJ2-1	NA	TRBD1	CSARVQGQDFYNEQFF	TGCAGTGCTAGAGTACAGGGGCAGGACTTCTACAATGAGCAGTTCTTC
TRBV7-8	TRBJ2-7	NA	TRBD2	CASSRSGGAVYEQYF	TGTGCCAGCAGCCGAAGCGGGGGGGCTGTCTACGAGCAGTACTTC
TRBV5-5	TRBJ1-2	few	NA	CASSTTGGNYGYTF	TGTGCCAGCAGCACCACGGGTGGGAACTATGGCTACACCTTC
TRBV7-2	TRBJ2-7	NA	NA	CASSSPPNEQYF	TGTGCCAGCAGCAGCCCACCAAACGAGCAGTACTTC
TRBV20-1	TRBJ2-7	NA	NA	CSASGDTGYEQYF	TGCAGTGCTAGTGGTGATACCGGGTACGAGCAGTACTTC
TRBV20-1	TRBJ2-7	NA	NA	CSARDQQGVNYEQYF	TGCAGTGCTAGAGATCAGCAGGGCGTTAACTACGAGCAGTACTTC
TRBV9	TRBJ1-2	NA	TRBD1	CASSVNAGTGPYGYTF	TGTGCCAGCAGCGTCAATGCCGGGACAGGGCCTTATGGCTACACCTTC
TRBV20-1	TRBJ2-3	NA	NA	CSAPGSLVDSTDTQYF	TGCAGTGCCCCGGGAAGTCTTGTGGACAGCACAGATACGCAGTATTTT
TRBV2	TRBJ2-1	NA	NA	CASSEVARDNEQFF	TGTGCCAGCAGTGAAGTAGCCAGGGACAATGAGCAGTTCTTC
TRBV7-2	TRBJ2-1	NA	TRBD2	CASSFLGTSGHNEQFF	TGTGCCAGCAGCTTCCTCGGGACTAGCGGGCACAATGAGCAGTTCTTC
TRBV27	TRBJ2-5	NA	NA	CASSSADRQETQYF	TGTGCCAGCAGTTCCGCTGACAGGCAAGAGACCCAGTACTTC
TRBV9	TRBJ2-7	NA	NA	CASSAQLYYEQYF	TGTGCCAGCAGCGCCCAATTATACTACGAGCAGTACTTC
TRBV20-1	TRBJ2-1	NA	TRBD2	CSASPPRGGDNEQFF	TGCAGTGCTAGCCCACCTCGCGGGGGAGACAATGAGCAGTTCTTC
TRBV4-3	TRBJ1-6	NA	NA	CASSQGRNNSPLHF	TGCGCCAGCAGCCAAGGGAGAAATAATTCACCCCTCCACTTT
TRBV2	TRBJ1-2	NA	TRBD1	CANDRDSYGYTF	TGTGCCAACGACCGGGACAGCTACGGCTACACCTTC
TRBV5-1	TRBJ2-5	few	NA	CASSLVAVAQETQYF	TGCGCCAGCAGCTTGGTGGCGGTGGCCCAAGAGACCCAGTACTTC
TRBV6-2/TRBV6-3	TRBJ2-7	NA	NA	CASTQPKGSYEQYF	TGTGCCAGCACCCAGCCCAAGGGTTCCTACGAGCAGTACTTC
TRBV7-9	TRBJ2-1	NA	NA	CPSSFIGQGVNEQFF	TGTCCCAGCAGTTTCATTGGGCAGGGCGTCAATGAGCAGTTCTTC
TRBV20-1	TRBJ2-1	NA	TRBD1	CSARRSGTGYNEQFF	TGCAGTGCTAGGCGTTCTGGGACAGGGTACAATGAGCAGTTCTTC
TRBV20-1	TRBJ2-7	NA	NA	CSAKPGRTYEQYF	TGCAGTGCAAAGCCGGGACGGACATACGAGCAGTACTTC
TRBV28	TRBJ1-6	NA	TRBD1	CASSLDRAYNSPLHF	TGTGCCAGCAGTTTGGACAGGGCCTATAATTCACCCCTCCACTTT
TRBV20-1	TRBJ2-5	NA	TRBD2	CSVRVPTSGGRGTQYF	TGCAGTGTTAGAGTTCCAACTAGCGGGGGCCGGGGGACCCAGTACTTC
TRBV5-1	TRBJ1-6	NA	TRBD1	CASSLEVGQGNSPLHF	TGCGCCAGCAGCTTGGAGGTGGGACAGGGAAATTCACCCCTCCACTTT
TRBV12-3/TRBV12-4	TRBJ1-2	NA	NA	CASRQQGPYGYTF	TGTGCCAGCAGGCAACAGGGTCCCTATGGCTACACCTTC
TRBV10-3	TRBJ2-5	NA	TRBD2	CAMSGGDQETQYF	TGTGCCATGAGCGGGGGGGACCAAGAGACCCAGTACTTC
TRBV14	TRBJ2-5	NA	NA	CASSQRIGETQYF	TGTGCCAGCAGCCAGAGGATAGGTGAGACCCAGTACTTC
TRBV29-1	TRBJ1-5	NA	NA	CSVEEGGQPQHF	TGCAGCGTTGAAGAGGGGGGTCAGCCCCAGCATTTT
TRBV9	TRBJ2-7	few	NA	CASSLPRDEQYF	TGTGCCAGCAGCCTCCCGCGAGACGAGCAGTACTTC
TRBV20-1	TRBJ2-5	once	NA	CSARDQQGGQETQYF	TGCAGTGCTAGAGATCAGCAAGGGGGCCAAGAGACCCAGTACTTC
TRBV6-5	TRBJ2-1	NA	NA	CASSYRAGGSNEQFF	TGTGCCAGCAGTTATCGGGCGGGTGGATCCAATGAGCAGTTCTTC